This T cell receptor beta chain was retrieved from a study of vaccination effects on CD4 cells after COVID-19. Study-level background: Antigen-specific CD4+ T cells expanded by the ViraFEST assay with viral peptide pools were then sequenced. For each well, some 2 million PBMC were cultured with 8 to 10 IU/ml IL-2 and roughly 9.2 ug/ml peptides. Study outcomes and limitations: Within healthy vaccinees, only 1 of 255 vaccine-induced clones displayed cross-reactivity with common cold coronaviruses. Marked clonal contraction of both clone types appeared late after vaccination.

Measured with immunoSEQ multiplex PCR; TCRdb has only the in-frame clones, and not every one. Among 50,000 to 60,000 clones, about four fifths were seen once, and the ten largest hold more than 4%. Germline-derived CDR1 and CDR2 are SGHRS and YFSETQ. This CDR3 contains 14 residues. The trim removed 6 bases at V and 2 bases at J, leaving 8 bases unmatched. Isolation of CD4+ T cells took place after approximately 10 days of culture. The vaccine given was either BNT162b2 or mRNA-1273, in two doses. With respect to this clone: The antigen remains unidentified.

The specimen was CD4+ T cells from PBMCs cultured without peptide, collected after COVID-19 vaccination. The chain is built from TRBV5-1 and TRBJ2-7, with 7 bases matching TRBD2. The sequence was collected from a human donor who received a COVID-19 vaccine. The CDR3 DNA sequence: TGCGCCAGCATGGGGGGGGGACCACCCTACGAGCAGTACTTC. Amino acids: CASMGGGPPYEQYF.